This is a list of T cell receptor beta chains from one sample in a study of graft-versus-host responses after intestinal transplantation. For these receptors, no antigen is known. The assay was immunoSEQ multiplex PCR, and TCRdb's table has in-frame clones only and misses some. The table lists tens of thousands of clones, 91% of them singletons, with over 0.095% in the top ten. Sequences were derived from unstimulated CD4+ T cells sorted from spleen or lymph node cells, sampled before intestinal transplant. The receptors shown here come from a human donor who received an intestinal transplant. CDR3s include the opening cysteine and the closing phenylalanine or tryptophan. A D gene is named only where the DNA matches it firmly. The size of a clone is reported for some rows only, either as once, few or many, or as a class for expanded clones.

>TRBJ1-2|TRBD1|NA|TRBV25-1
TGTGCCAGCAGTCAGGGACAGGTACCTTATGGCTACACCTTC
CASSQGQVPYGYTF
>TRBJ1-3|NA|NA|TRBV4-3
TGCGCCAGCAGCCCGTCGGTGAGCTCTGGAAACACCATATATTTT
CASSPSVSSGNTIYF
>TRBJ2-7|NA|NA|TRBV9
TGTGCCAGCAGCGTAGACCCTAGTCCGTTCAACGAGCAGTACTTC
CASSVDPSPFNEQYF
>TRBJ2-2|NA|NA|TRBV5-6
TGTGCCAGCAGAAACTCGGCGGGGACCGGGGAGCTGTTTTTT
CASRNSAGTGELFF
>TRBJ1-2|TRBD1|once|TRBV25-1
TGTGCCAGCAGTGATACCGGGACAGGGGGTTTTGGCTATGGCTACACCTTC
CASSDTGTGGFGYGYTF
>TRBJ2-1|TRBD2|NA|TRBV9
TGTGCCAGCAGCGTAGGGGCGGGGGGGTACAATGAGCAGTTCTTC
CASSVGAGGYNEQFF
>TRBJ1-1|NA|NA|TRBV25-1
TGTGCCAGCAGCAGGGGTAAAGCTTTCTTT
CASSRGKAFF
>TRBJ2-4|TRBD1|NA|TRBV6-1
TGTGCCAGCAGTGTACAGGGGGGAAAAAACATTCAGTACTTC
CASSVQGGKNIQYF
>TRBJ1-6|NA|NA|TRBV11-3
TGTGCCAGCAGCTTGTGGGCTAATTCACCCCTCCACTTT
CASSLWANSPLHF
>TRBJ2-7|TRBD2|NA|TRBV6-5
TGTGCCAGCAGTTACTCTAGCGGGGTCGTCAACGAGCAGTACTTC
CASSYSSGVVNEQYF
>TRBJ2-5|TRBD1|NA|TRBV12-5
TGTGCTAGTGGTCCCCAGGACAGGGCGTTGGAGACCCAGTACTTC
CASGPQDRALETQYF
>TRBJ1-2|NA|NA|TRBV6-5
TGTGCCAGCAGCCTGGGATGGGGGGGTGGCTACACCTTC
CASSLGWGGGYTF
>TRBJ1-3|NA|once|TRBV6-1
TGTGCCAGCAGTAGAGGGTTTGGGGACACCATATATTTT
CASSRGFGDTIYF
>TRBJ2-5|TRBD2|NA|TRBV4-2
TGTGCCAGCACCCCGACTAGCGGGGGGGGAGAGACCCAGTACTTC
CASTPTSGGGETQYF
>TRBJ1-1|NA|NA|TRBV5-1
TGCGCCAGCAGCTTGGATGGCAGTCTTGTTGAAGCTTTCTTT
CASSLDGSLVEAFF
>TRBJ1-2|NA|NA|TRBV23-1
TGCGCCAGCAAAAACAGGGACAACTATGGCTACACCTTC
CASKNRDNYGYTF
>TRBJ2-3|TRBD2|NA|TRBV29-1
TGCAGCGTCAGAACAGCGGGGAGAGATACGCAGTATTTT
CSVRTAGRDTQYF
>TRBJ1-1|NA|once|TRBV11-2
TGTGCCAGCAGCTTAGATTTGCACAGGGTAGAAGCTTTCTTT
CASSLDLHRVEAFF
>TRBJ2-3|NA|NA|TRBV4-3
TGCGCCAGCAGCCAAGCGCTCGGACTGTCCGTGGATACGCAGTATTTT
CASSQALGLSVDTQYF
>TRBJ2-1|TRBD1|NA|TRBV29-1
TGCAGCGTTGAGGGCCGGGACAGGGACTACAATGAGCAGTTCTTC
CSVEGRDRDYNEQFF
>TRBJ1-5|NA|NA|TRBV6-6
TGTGCCAGCAGTTACTTGGAGTCAGTACACCAGCATTTT
CASSYLESVHQHF
>TRBJ2-3|TRBD1|NA|TRBV27
TGTGCCAGCAGGGACAGGAGATTTGAGGTGGCCACAGATACGCAGTATTTT
CASRDRRFEVATDTQYF
>TRBJ1-2|NA|NA|TRBV4-3
TGCGCCAGCAGCCACCTCGGTGACTATGGCTACACCTTC
CASSHLGDYGYTF
>TRBJ2-7|NA|NA|TRBV9
TGTGCCAGCAGCGTAGGGCCAGTTCCCTCCTACGAGCAGTACTTC
CASSVGPVPSYEQYF
>TRBJ1-1|NA|NA|TRBV30
TGTGCCTGCGCCACAGGAAAGAACACTGAAGCTTTCTTT
CACATGKNTEAFF
>TRBJ2-2|NA|NA|TRBV19
TGTGCCAGTAGTATCTCCGTAAACACCGGGGAGCTGTTTTTT
CASSISVNTGELFF
>TRBJ2-7|TRBD2|NA|TRBV5-1
TGCGCCAGCAGCCTCCGGGGGGGGGCCTACGAGCAGTACTTC
CASSLRGGAYEQYF
>TRBJ2-2|TRBD1|NA|TRBV7-9
TGTGCCAGCAGCTTAGCGCAGGGGACAGCGAACACCGGGGAGCTGTTTTTT
CASSLAQGTANTGELFF
>TRBJ2-7|TRBD1|NA|TRBV5-4
TGTGCCAGCAGCATGGGACAGCTTAATGCCTACGAGCAGTACTTC
CASSMGQLNAYEQYF
>TRBJ1-2|NA|NA|TRBV2
TGTGCCAGCTCTCGATCCGCTAGCTATGGCTACACCTTC
CASSRSASYGYTF
>TRBJ2-7|NA|NA|TRBV5-5
TGTGCCAGCAGCTTGGTGGGCGGGTCCTCCTACGAGCAGTACTTC
CASSLVGGSSYEQYF
>TRBJ1-5|NA|NA|TRBV5-6
TGTGCCAGCAGCTGGGCGGGGGGCAATCAGCCCCAGCATTTT
CASSWAGGNQPQHF
>TRBJ2-1|TRBD1|NA|TRBV5-4
TGTGCCAGCAGCTTCCCGGGACAGGCGAGATCCTACAATGAGCAGTTCTTC
CASSFPGQARSYNEQFF
>TRBJ1-2|NA|NA|TRBV19
TGTGCCAGTAGTATAAGTACAGGGAACTATGGCTACACCTTC
CASSISTGNYGYTF
>TRBJ1-2|TRBD1|NA|TRBV5-1
TGCGCCAGCAGCTTGAACCGATTTACAGGGGGCCATGGCTACACCTTC
CASSLNRFTGGHGYTF
>TRBJ2-7|NA|NA|TRBV14
TGTGCCAGCAGCCAATCATCCTACGAGCAGTACTTC
CASSQSSYEQYF
>TRBJ2-7|TRBD2|NA|TRBV11-2
TGTGCCAGCAGCTTAGGGTGGGGGGGGACCTCCTACGAGCAGTACTTC
CASSLGWGGTSYEQYF
>TRBJ1-2|NA|NA|TRBV6-5
TGTGCCAGCAGACCAGGCTTCGGCTATGGCTACACCTTC
CASRPGFGYGYTF
>TRBJ1-3|NA|few|TRBV7-2
TGTGCCAGCAGCTTAGTTCCTCGGAGCTCTGGAAACACCATATATTTT
CASSLVPRSSGNTIYF
>TRBJ2-1|NA|NA|TRBV4-3
TGCGCCAGCAGCCCCGGACTGGCCTACAATGAGCAGTTCTTC
CASSPGLAYNEQFF
>TRBJ2-3|NA|NA|TRBV7-2
TGTGCCAGCAGCTTGGGTGCGGGGGATACGCAGTATTTT
CASSLGAGDTQYF
>TRBJ1-3|NA|once|TRBV30
TGTGCCTGGAGTAGGAGGGTCCCTGAAAACACCATATATTTT
CAWSRRVPENTIYF
>TRBJ2-7|TRBD2|NA|TRBV6-1
TGTGCCAGCAGTGTCCCCGGGACTAGCGGGCTTTCCTACGAGCAGTACTTC
CASSVPGTSGLSYEQYF
>TRBJ1-6|TRBD1|once|TRBV4-3
TGCGCCAGCAGCCAAGATTTGGGACAGCTTTCACCCCTCCACTTT
CASSQDLGQLSPLHF
>TRBJ1-2|NA|NA|TRBV6-6
TGTGCCAGCAGTTACTCTAGCGGGGACTATGGCTACACCTTC
CASSYSSGDYGYTF
>TRBJ1-3|TRBD1|NA|TRBV7-2
TGTGCCAGCAACCAGAGGGGGCCTGGAAACACCATATATTTT
CASNQRGPGNTIYF